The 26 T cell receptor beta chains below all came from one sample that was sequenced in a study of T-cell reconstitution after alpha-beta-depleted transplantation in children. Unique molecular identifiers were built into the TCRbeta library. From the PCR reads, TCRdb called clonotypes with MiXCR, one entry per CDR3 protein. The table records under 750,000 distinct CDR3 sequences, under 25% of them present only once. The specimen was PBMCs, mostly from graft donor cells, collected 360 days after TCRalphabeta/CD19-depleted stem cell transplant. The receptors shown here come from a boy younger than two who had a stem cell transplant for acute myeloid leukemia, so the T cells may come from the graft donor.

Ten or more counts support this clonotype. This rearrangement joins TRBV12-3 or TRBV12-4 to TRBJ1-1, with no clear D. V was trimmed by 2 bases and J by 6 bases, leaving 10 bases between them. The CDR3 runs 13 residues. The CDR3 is CASSLKAGSEAFF. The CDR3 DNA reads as TGTGCCAGCAGTTTAAAGGCCGGATCTGAAGCTTTCTTT.

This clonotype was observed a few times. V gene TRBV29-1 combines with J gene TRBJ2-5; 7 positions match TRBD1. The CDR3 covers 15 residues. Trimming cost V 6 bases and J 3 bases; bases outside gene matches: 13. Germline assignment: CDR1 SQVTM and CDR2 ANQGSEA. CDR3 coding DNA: TGCAGCGTCGCCCAAACAGGGGCCTCCAAAGAGACCCAGTACTTC. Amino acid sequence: CSVAQTGASKETQYF.

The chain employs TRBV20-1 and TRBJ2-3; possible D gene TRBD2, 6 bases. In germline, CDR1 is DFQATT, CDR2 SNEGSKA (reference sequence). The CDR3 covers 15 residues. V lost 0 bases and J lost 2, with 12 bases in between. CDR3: CSARESAGYTDTQYF. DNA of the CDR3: TGCAGTGCTAGAGAATCGGCGGGGTACACAGATACGCAGTATTTT.

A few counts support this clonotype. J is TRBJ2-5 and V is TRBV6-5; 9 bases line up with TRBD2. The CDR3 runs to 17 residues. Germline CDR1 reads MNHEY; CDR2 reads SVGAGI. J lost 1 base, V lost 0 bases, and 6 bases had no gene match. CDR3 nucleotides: TGTGCCAGCAGTTACTCGATGGTGCGGGGGGGCCAAGAGACCCAGTACTTC. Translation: CASSYSMVRGGQETQYF.

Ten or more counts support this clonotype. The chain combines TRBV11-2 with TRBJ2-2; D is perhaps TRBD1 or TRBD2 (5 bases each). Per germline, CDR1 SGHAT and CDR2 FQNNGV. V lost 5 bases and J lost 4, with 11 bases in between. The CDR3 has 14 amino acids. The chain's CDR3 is CASSTRDGTGELFF. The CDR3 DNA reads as TGTGCCAGCAGCACCCGGGACGGCACCGGGGAGCTGTTTTTT.

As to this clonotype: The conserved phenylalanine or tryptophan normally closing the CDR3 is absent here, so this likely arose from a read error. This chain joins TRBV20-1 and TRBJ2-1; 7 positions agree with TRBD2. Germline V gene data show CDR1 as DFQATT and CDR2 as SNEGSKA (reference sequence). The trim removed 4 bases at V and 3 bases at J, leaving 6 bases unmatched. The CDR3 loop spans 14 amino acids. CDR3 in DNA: TGCAGTGCTAAGGGCGGGGGTCGCTACAATGAGCAGTTCTAC. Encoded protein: CSAKGGGRYNEQFY.

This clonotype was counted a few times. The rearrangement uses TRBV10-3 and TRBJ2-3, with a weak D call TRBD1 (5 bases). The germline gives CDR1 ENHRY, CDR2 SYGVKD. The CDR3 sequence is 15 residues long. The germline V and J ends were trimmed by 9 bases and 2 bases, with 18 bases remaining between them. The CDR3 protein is CAIKSAGQYTDTQYF. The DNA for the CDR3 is TGTGCCATAAAGAGTGCAGGACAATACACAGATACGCAGTATTTT.

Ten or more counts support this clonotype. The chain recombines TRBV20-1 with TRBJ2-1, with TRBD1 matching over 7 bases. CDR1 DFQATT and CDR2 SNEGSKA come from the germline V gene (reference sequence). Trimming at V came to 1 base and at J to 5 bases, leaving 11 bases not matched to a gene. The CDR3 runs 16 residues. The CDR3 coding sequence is TGCAGTGCTAGAGTCCTTACAGGGGAGTGGAACAATGAGCAGTTCTTC. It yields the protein CSARVLTGEWNNEQFF.

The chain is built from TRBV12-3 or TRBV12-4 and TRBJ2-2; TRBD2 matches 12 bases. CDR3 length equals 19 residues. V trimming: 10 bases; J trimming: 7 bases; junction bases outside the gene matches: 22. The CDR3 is CAICLVSLAGGPSDGELFF. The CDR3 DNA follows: TGTGCCATCTGTTTAGTCTCGCTAGCGGGGGGGCCAAGCGACGGGGAGCTGTTTTTT.

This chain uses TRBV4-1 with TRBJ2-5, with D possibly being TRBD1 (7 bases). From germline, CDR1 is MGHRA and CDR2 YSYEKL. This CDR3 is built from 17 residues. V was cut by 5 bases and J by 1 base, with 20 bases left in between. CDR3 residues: CASSTEGALRPQETQYF. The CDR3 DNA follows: TGCGCCAGCAGCACGGAGGGGGCTCTGCGCCCCCAAGAGACCCAGTACTTC.

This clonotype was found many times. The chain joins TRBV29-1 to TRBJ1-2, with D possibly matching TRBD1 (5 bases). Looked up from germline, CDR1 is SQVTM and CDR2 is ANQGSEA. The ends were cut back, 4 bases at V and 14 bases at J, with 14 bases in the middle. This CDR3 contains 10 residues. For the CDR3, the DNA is TGCAGCGTTGGGGGGACCTCTCTTACCTTC. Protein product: CSVGGTSLTF.

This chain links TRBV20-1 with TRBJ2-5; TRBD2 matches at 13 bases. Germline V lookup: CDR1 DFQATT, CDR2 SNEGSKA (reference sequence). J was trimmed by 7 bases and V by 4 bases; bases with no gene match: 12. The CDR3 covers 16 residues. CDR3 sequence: CSAKRLAGGTQWTQYF. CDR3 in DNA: TGCAGTGCTAAGAGACTAGCGGGGGGTACTCAATGGACCCAGTACTTC.

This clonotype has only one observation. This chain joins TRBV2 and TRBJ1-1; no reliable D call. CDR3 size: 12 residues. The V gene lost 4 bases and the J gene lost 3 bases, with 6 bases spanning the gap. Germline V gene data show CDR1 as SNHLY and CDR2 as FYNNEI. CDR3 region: CASSVEDTEAFF. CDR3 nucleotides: TGTGCCAGCAGTGTGGAAGACACTGAAGCTTTCTTT.

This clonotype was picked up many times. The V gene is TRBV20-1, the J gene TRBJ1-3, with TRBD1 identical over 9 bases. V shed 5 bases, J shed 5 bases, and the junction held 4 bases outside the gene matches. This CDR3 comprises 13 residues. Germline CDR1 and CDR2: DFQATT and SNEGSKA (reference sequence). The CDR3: CSAPDRGRNTIYF. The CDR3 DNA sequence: TGCAGTGCTCCGGACAGGGGAAGAAACACCATATATTTT.

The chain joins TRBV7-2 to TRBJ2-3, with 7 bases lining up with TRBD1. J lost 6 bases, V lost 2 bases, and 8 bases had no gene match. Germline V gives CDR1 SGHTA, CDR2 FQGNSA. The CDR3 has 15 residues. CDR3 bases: TGTGCCAGCAGCTTAATTAAAGGGGGCAGGGATACGCAGTATTTT. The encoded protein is CASSLIKGGRDTQYF. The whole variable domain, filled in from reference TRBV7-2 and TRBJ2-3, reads GAGVSQSPSNKVTEKGKDVELRCDPISGHTALYWYRQSLGQGLEFLIYFQGNSAPDKSGLPSDRFSAERTGGSVSTLTIQRTQQEDSAVYLCASSLIKGGRDTQYFGPGTRLTVL.

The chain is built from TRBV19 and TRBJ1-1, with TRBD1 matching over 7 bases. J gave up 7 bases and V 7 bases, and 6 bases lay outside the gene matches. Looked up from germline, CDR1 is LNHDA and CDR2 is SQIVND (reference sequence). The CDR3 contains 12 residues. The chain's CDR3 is CASKPGQLEAFF. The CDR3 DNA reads TGTGCCAGTAAACCGGGACAGCTTGAAGCTTTCTTT.

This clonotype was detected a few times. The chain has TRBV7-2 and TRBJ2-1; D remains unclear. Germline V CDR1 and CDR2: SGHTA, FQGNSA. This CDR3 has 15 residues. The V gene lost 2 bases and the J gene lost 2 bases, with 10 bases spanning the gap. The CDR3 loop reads CASSLQANTYNEQFF. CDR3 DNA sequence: TGTGCCAGCAGCTTACAGGCCAATACCTACAATGAGCAGTTCTTC.

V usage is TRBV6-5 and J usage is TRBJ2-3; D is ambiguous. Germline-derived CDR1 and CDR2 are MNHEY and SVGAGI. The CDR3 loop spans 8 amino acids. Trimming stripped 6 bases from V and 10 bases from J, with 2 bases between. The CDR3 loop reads CASRSQYF. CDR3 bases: TGTGCCAGCAGGTCGCAGTATTTT.

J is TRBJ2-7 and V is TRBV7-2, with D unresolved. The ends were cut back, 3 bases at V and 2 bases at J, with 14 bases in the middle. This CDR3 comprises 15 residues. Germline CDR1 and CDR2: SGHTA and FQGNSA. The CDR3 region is CASSFGQAPTYEQYF. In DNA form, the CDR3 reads TGTGCCAGCAGCTTTGGGCAGGCCCCTACCTACGAGCAGTACTTC.

As DNA, the CDR3 is TGCGCCAGCAGCTTGGTCCCAGCCGTTTTGGAGTACGAGCAGTACTTC. It translates to CASSLVPAVLEYEQYF. The V gene is TRBV5-1, the J gene TRBJ2-7; D is undetermined. Germline V CDR1 and CDR2: SGHRS, YFSETQ. CDR3 length equals 16 residues. V lost 0 bases and J lost 4, with 17 bases in between.

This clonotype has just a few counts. This chain's CDR3 is CASSIRDRNTIYF. The CDR3 DNA sequence: TGTGCCAGCAGTATCAGGGACCGAAACACCATATATTTT. The rearrangement joins TRBV12-3 or TRBV12-4 to TRBJ1-3; a weak D match, TRBD1 (5 bases). This CDR3 is 13 amino acids long. Trimming left V 5 bases short and J 5 bases short, with 10 bases between.

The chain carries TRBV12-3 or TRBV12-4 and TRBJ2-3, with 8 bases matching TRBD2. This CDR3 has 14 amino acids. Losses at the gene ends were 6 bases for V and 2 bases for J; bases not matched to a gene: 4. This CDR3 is CASRRGEITDTQYF. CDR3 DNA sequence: TGTGCCAGCAGGCGGGGGGAGATCACAGATACGCAGTATTTT.

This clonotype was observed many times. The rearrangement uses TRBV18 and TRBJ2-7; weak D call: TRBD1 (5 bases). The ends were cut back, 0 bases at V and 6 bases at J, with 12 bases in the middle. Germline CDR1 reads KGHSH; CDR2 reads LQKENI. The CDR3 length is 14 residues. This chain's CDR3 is CASSPPWGRGEQYV. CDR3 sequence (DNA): TGTGCCAGCTCACCACCGTGGGGAAGGGGCGAGCAGTACGTC.

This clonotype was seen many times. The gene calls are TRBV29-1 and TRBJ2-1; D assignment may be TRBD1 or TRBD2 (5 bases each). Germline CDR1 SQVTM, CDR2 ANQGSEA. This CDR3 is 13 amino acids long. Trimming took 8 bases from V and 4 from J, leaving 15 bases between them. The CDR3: CSLSSGGYNEQFF. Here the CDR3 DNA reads TGCAGCCTTTCGAGTGGGGGATACAATGAGCAGTTCTTC.

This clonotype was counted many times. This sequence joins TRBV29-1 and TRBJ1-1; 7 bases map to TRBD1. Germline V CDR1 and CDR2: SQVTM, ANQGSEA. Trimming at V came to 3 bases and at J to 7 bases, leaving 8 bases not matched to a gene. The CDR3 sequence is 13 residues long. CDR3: CSVDRSQGIEAFF. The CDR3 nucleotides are TGCAGCGTTGACCGGTCACAGGGGATTGAAGCTTTCTTT. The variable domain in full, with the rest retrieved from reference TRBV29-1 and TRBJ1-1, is SAVISQKPSRDICQRGTSLTIQCQVDSQVTMMFWYRQQPGQSLTLIATANQGSEATYESGFVIDKFPISRPNLTFSTLTVSNMSPEDSSIYLCSVDRSQGIEAFFGQGTRLTVV.

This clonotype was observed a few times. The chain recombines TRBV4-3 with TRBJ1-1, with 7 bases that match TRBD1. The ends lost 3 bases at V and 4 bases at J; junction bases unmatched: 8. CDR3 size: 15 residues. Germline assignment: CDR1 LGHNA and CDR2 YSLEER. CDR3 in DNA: TGCGCCAGCAGCCAGTTAACAGGGGCTGGCACTGAAGCTTTCTTT. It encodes CASSQLTGAGTEAFF.